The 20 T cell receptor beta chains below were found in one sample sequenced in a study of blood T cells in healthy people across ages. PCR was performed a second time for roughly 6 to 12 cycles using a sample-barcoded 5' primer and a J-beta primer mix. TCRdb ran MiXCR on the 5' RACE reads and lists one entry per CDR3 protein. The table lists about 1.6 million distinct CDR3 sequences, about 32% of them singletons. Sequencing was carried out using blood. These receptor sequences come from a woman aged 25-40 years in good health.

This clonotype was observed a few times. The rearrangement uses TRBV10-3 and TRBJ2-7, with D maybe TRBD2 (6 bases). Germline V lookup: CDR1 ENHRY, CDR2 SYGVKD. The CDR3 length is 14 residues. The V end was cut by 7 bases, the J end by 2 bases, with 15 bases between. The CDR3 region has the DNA TGTGCCATCACACGTGCGGCGGGACCCTACGAGCAGTACTTC. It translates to CAITRAAGPYEQYF.

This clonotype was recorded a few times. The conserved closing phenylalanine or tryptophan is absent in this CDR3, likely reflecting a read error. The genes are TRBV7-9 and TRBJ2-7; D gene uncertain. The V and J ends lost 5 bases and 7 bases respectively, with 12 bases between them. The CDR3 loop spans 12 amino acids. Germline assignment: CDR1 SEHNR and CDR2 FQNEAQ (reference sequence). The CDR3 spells CASSPIGWEQYL. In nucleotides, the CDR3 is TGTGCCAGCAGCCCAATAGGCTGGGAGCAGTACTTA.

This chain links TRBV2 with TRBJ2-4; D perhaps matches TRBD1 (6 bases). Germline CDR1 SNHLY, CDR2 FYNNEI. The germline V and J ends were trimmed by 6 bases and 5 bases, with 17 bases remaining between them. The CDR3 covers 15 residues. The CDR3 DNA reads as TGTGCCAGCAGCTCACCCGGACAGATTGAAAACATTCAGTACTTC. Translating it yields CASSSPGQIENIQYF.

CDR3: CASSWDRTNYGYTF. CDR3 DNA sequence: TGTGCCAGCAGTTGGGACAGGACTAACTATGGCTACACCTTC. The rearrangement joins TRBV6-1 to TRBJ1-2, with 8 bases aligning to TRBD1. Looked up from germline, CDR1 is MNHNS and CDR2 is SASEGT. The CDR3 is made up of 14 amino acids. V trimming: 5 bases; J trimming: 0 bases; junction bases outside the gene matches: 2.

CDR3 sequence: CASSQARGGLETQYF. The CDR3 DNA follows: TGTGCCAGCAGCCAAGCGAGGGGTGGGTTGGAGACCCAGTACTTC. The chain couples TRBV3-1 to TRBJ2-5; D is possibly TRBD1 or TRBD2 (5 bases each). Looked up from germline, CDR1 is LGHDT and CDR2 is YNNKEL (reference sequence). Trimming took 1 base from V and 5 from J, leaving 14 bases between them. This CDR3 has 15 amino acids.

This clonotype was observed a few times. The CDR3: CASSSDSEGGPRDTQYF. The CDR3 nucleotides read TGTGCCAGCAGCTCCGATAGTGAGGGAGGGCCTAGAGATACGCAGTATTTT. V is TRBV7-9 and J is TRBJ2-3; 7 nucleotides align to TRBD2. The CDR3 runs 17 residues. V lost 4 bases to trimming and J lost 5 bases; unmatched junction nucleotides: 15. Germline-derived CDR1 and CDR2 are SEHNR and FQNEAQ (reference sequence).

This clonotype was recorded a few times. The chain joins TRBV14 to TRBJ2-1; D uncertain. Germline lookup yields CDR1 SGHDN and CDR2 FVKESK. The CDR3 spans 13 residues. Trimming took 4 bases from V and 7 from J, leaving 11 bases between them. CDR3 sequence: CASSLTWLNEQFF. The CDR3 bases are TGTGCCAGCAGCCTAACATGGCTGAATGAGCAGTTCTTC.

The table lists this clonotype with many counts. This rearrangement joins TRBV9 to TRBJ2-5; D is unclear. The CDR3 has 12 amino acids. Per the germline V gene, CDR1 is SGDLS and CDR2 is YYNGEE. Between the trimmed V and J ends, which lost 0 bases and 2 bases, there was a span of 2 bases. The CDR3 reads CASSVGQETQYF. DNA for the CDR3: TGTGCCAGCAGCGTAGGACAAGAGACCCAGTACTTC.

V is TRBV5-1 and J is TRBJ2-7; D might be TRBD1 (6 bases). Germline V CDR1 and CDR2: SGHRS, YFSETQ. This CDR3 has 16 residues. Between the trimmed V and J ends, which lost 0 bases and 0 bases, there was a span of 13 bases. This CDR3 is CASSLGPGQNSYEQYF. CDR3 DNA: TGCGCCAGCAGCTTGGGCCCTGGACAGAACTCCTACGAGCAGTACTTC.

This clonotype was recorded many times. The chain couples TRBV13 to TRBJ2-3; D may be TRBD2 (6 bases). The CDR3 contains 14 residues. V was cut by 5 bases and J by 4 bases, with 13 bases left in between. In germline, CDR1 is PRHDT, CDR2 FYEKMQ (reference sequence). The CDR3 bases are TGTGCCAGCAGCCTATACGGGGGTCCAGATACGCAGTATTTT. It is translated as CASSLYGGPDTQYF.

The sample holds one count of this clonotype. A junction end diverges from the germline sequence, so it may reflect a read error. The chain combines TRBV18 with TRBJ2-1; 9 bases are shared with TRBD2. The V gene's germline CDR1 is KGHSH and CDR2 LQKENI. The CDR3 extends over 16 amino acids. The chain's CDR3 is CASSPPKAGGRNERFF. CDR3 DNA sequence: TGTGCCAGCTCACCACCGAAAGCGGGGGGCAGAAATGAGCGGTTCTTC.

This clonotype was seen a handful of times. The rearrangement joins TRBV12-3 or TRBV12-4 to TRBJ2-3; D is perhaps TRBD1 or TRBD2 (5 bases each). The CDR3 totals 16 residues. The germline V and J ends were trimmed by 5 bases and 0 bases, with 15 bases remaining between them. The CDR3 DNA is TGTGCCAGCAGTACCCAGCCCGGGGCTAGCACAGATACGCAGTATTTT. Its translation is CASSTQPGASTDTQYF.

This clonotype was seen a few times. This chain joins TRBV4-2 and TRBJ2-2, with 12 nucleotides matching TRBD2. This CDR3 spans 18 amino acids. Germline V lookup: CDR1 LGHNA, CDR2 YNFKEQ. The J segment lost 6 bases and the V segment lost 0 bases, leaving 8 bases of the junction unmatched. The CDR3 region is CASSQDSRLAGGSGELFF. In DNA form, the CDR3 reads TGTGCCAGCAGCCAAGATTCCCGCCTAGCGGGGGGGTCCGGGGAGCTGTTTTTT.

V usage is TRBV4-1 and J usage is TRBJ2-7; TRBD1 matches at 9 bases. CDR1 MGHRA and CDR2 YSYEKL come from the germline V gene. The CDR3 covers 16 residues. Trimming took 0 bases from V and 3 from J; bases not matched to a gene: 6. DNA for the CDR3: TGCGCCAGCAGCCAAGAAAAAACAGGGGGCTACTACGAGCAGTACTTC. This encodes CASSQEKTGGYYEQYF.

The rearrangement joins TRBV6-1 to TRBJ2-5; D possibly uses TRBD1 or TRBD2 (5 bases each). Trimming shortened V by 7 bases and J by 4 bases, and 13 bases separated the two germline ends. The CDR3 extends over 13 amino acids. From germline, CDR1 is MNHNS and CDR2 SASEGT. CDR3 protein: CASTSGTRETQYF. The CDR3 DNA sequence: TGTGCCAGCACCTCAGGGACCCGAGAGACCCAGTACTTC.

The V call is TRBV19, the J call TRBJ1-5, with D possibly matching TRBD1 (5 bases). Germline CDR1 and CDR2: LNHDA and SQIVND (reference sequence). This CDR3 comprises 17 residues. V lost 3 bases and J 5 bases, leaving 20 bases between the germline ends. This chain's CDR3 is CASSILNSWQGHQPQHF. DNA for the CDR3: TGTGCCAGTAGTATCCTTAATTCATGGCAGGGCCATCAGCCCCAGCATTTT.

The chain's CDR3 is CASKDPYEQYF. Here the CDR3 DNA reads TGTGCCAGCAAAGATCCCTACGAGCAGTACTTC. The chain joins TRBV27 to TRBJ2-7; D ambiguous. V was clipped by 7 bases and J by 2 bases, with 6 bases between them. The CDR3 is made up of 11 amino acids. CDR1 is MNHEY, CDR2 SMNVEV, per germline (reference sequence).

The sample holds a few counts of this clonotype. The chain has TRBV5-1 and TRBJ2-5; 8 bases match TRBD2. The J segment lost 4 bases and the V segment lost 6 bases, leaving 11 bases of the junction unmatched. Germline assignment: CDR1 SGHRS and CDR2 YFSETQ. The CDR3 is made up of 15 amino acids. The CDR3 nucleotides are TGCGCCAGCACTGCCTCGGGGGGGCCGGGAGAGACCCAGTACTTC. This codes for CASTASGGPGETQYF.

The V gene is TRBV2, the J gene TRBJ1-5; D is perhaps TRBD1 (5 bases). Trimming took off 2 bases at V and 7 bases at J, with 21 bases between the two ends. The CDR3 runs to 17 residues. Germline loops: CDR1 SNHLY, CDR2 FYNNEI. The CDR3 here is CASSENFFGTSPQPQHF. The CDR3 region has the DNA TGTGCCAGCAGTGAAAATTTCTTTGGGACGTCCCCGCAGCCCCAGCATTTT.

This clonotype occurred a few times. CDR3 amino acids: CSAASADTQYF. The CDR3 bases are TGCAGTGCAGCATCCGCAGATACGCAGTATTTT. The rearrangement uses TRBV20-1 and TRBJ2-3; no firm D call. Germline CDR1 and CDR2: DFQATT and SNEGSKA (reference sequence). V was shortened by 6 bases and J by 4 bases, with 8 bases between the two germline ends. This CDR3 is built from 11 residues.